The rows below give T cell receptor beta chains drawn from one sample of a study of shared T cell receptors in the human thymus. Method: immunoSEQ multiplex PCR; TCRdb's copy keeps in-frame clones and lacks some. This sample has hundreds of thousands of clones, with over 75% found just once. The sample also formed part of further work on human thymus T cells.

Input material: thymocytes. The source of these receptors is a boy in the first two years of life with a congenital heart defect. CDR3s include the opening cysteine and the closing phenylalanine or tryptophan. D genes are given only for firm matches. Clone size is not always given. Where it is, it says once, few, many or a class for expanded clones.

j_call d_call clone_size cdr3_length v_call cdr3_aa cdr3_nt
TRBJ2-1 TRBD2 - 16 TRBV4-1 CASSQDLSLAVNEQFF TGCGCCAGCAGCCAAGATCTCAGTCTAGCGGTGAATGAGCAGTTCTTC
TRBJ1-2 - - 14 TRBV5-4 CASSSTGSVSGYTF TGTGCCAGCAGCTCCACGGGATCGGTCTCCGGCTACACCTTC
TRBJ1-5 - - 13 TRBV5-1 CASSLSRDQPQHF TGCGCCAGCAGCCTGTCCAGGGATCAGCCCCAGCATTTT
TRBJ2-7 - - 13 TRBV5-5 CASSLFRGREQYF TGTGCCAGCAGCTTATTCAGGGGTCGCGAGCAGTACTTC
TRBJ1-2 TRBD1 - 18 TRBV4-2 CASSQLEVRQGLVYGYTF TGTGCCAGCAGCCAACTCGAGGTCCGACAGGGTTTAGTCTATGGCTACACCTTC
TRBJ2-2 TRBD2 - 17 TRBV4-1 CASSQGEAGENTGELFF TGCGCCAGCAGCCAAGGGGAAGCGGGAGAGAACACCGGGGAGCTGTTTTTT
TRBJ2-1 TRBD2 - 18 TRBV4-1 CASSQESWTSGSYNEQFF TGCGCCAGCAGCCAAGAGTCTTGGACTAGCGGCTCCTACAATGAGCAGTTCTTC
TRBJ1-1 TRBD1 once 13 TRBV6-6 CASSPITGAEAFF TGTGCCAGCAGCCCAATTACAGGGGCGGAAGCTTTCTTT
TRBJ1-2 TRBD1 - 15 TRBV14 CASSQDGEQGAGYTF TGTGCCAGCAGCCAAGATGGGGAACAGGGGGCTGGCTACACCTTC
TRBJ1-2 TRBD1 - 16 TRBV7-8 CASSSIVRTGGSGYTF TGTGCCAGCAGCTCTATAGTACGGACAGGGGGATCTGGCTACACCTTC
TRBJ1-1 - - 14 TRBV19 CASSNDSWTTEAFF TGTGCCAGTAGTAACGACAGTTGGACCACTGAAGCTTTCTTT
TRBJ2-2 - - 16 TRBV14 CASSQGISRDTGELFF TGTGCCAGCAGCCAAGGGATTAGCCGGGACACCGGGGAGCTGTTTTTT
TRBJ2-7 TRBD2 - 15 TRBV5-6 CASSVTSGASYEQYF TGTGCCAGCAGCGTCACTAGCGGCGCCTCCTACGAGCAGTACTTC
TRBJ2-7 - once 14 TRBV6-1 CASSLQPRSYEQYF TGTGCCAGCAGTTTGCAACCCCGGTCCTACGAGCAGTACTTC
TRBJ1-6 TRBD1 - 16 TRBV6-6 CASSYLWTGLNSPLHF TGTGCCAGCAGTTACTTATGGACAGGGCTGAATTCACCCCTCCACTTT
TRBJ2-5 - - 12 TRBV28 CASTLGPREQYF TGTGCCAGCACCCTAGGGCCCCGGGAGCAGTACTTC
TRBJ2-1 TRBD1 - 15 TRBV13 CASSVSGTGTNEQFF TGTGCCAGCAGCGTGTCCGGGACAGGGACCAATGAGCAGTTCTTC
TRBJ1-2 TRBD1 - 12 TRBV9 CASSAGGSGYTF TGTGCCAGCAGCGCAGGGGGCTCCGGCTACACCTTC
TRBJ2-3 TRBD2 - 17 TRBV25-1 CASRAPRLAGDADTQYF TGTGCCAGCAGGGCCCCACGACTAGCGGGAGATGCAGATACGCAGTATTTT
TRBJ1-3 - - 15 TRBV6-6 CASSSQGLPGNTIYF TGTGCCAGCAGTTCGCAGGGGCTACCTGGAAACACCATATATTTT
TRBJ2-1 - - 15 TRBV14 CASSQDRASYNEQFF TGTGCCAGCAGCCAAGACAGGGCCTCCTACAATGAGCAGTTCTTC
TRBJ2-3 TRBD1 once 14 TRBV27 CASSGTGFPDTQYF TGTGCCAGCAGCGGGACAGGGTTCCCAGATACGCAGTATTTT
TRBJ1-1 TRBD1 - 14 TRBV7-9 CASSLDRRGFGAFF TGTGCCAGCAGCTTAGATCGCAGGGGGTTTGGAGCTTTCTTT
TRBJ1-5 - - 15 TRBV6-1 CASSERRQLYQPQHF TGTGCCAGCAGTGAAAGGAGGCAACTATATCAGCCCCAGCATTTT
TRBJ2-7 - - 15 TRBV4-3 CASSQDLYRSYEQYF TGCGCCAGCAGCCAAGATCTCTACAGGAGCTACGAGCAGTACTTC
TRBJ1-5 - once 13 TRBV2 CASSRGSNQPQHF TGTGCCAGCAGTAGAGGTAGCAATCAGCCCCAGCATTTT
TRBJ2-7 - - 13 TRBV21-1 CASSKVVSREQYF TGTGCCAGCAGCAAAGTTGTCTCCCGCGAGCAGTACTTC
TRBJ1-1 - - 15 TRBV21-1 CASNPDRTPGAEAFF TGTGCCAGCAACCCTGACAGGACCCCTGGGGCTGAAGCTTTCTTT
TRBJ2-3 TRBD2 - 16 TRBV6-5 CASSSRTSGRVHTQYF TGTGCCAGCAGTTCCCGGACTAGCGGGAGGGTACATACGCAGTATTTT
TRBJ2-1 - - 14 TRBV27 CASSFRVNYNEQFF TGTGCCAGCAGTTTCCGGGTGAACTACAATGAGCAGTTCTTC
TRBJ2-1 - - 13 TRBV2 CASPKGPYNEQFF TGTGCCAGCCCTAAGGGGCCGTACAATGAGCAGTTCTTC
TRBJ2-7 TRBD1 - 15 TRBV6-6 CASSSRDRVPYEQYF TGTGCCAGCAGCTCCAGGGACAGGGTTCCCTACGAGCAGTACTTC
TRBJ2-2 - once 15 TRBV13 CASTWGGDSTGELFF TGTGCCAGCACCTGGGGCGGGGACTCAACCGGGGAGCTGTTTTTT
TRBJ2-7 - - 15 TRBV18 CASSPRPGHPYEQYF TGTGCCAGCTCACCCAGACCGGGACACCCGTACGAGCAGTACTTC
TRBJ1-2 TRBD1 - 20 TRBV15 CATSRDEIETGASVGYGYTF TGTGCCACCAGCAGAGATGAGATTGAGACAGGGGCATCCGTCGGCTATGGCTACACCTTC
TRBJ2-7 TRBD1 - 15 TRBV5-6 CASVSGGDRGVEQYF TGTGCCAGCGTCTCCGGCGGGGACAGGGGAGTAGAGCAGTACTTC
TRBJ1-2 - - 12 TRBV6-6 CASSYSAYGYTF TGTGCCAGCAGTTACTCTGCGTATGGCTACACCTTC
TRBJ2-5 TRBD2 - 15 TRBV28 CASSFVREGLETQYF TGTGCCAGCAGTTTTGTACGGGAGGGCTTGGAGACCCAGTACTTC
TRBJ2-7 - - 14 TRBV19 CASRSPGGTYEQYF TGTGCCAGTAGATCCCCGGGGGGCACCTACGAGCAGTACTTC
TRBJ1-6 TRBD1 few 16 TRBV28 CASSFPTGAYNSPLHF TGTGCCAGCAGTTTTCCAACAGGGGCCTATAATTCACCCCTCCACTTT
TRBJ2-3 TRBD2 - 16 TRBV4-3 CASSQELAGDGDTQYF TGCGCCAGCAGCCAAGAACTAGCGGGGGACGGGGATACGCAGTATTTT
TRBJ2-5 - - 16 TRBV7-6 CASSPQPGGGQETQYF TGTGCCAGCAGCCCACAGCCGGGGGGCGGTCAAGAGACCCAGTACTTC
TRBJ2-4 - once 16 TRBV15 CATSRPSTSRWDIQYF TGTGCCACCAGCAGACCCTCCACTAGTCGATGGGACATTCAGTACTTC
TRBJ1-1 - - 17 TRBV5-8 CASSLERAVRGNTEAFF TGTGCCAGCAGCTTGGAACGGGCAGTAAGGGGGAACACTGAAGCTTTCTTT
TRBJ1-1 - - 11 TRBV6-5 CASRGATEAFF TGTGCCAGTCGGGGAGCTACTGAAGCTTTCTTT
TRBJ2-7 TRBD1 - 16 TRBV6-5 CASSYSWGTAGYEQYF TGTGCCAGCAGTTACTCGTGGGGGACAGCCGGTTACGAGCAGTACTTC
TRBJ2-7 TRBD1 - 16 TRBV27 CASSLSWAQGAAEQYF TGTGCCAGCAGTTTATCGTGGGCCCAGGGGGCTGCCGAGCAGTACTTC
TRBJ1-1 TRBD1 - 16 TRBV14 CASSQAPGGLNTEAFF TGTGCCAGCAGCCAAGCCCCAGGGGGATTGAACACTGAAGCTTTCTTT
TRBJ1-6 TRBD1 - 15 TRBV6-5 CASRQPGTDNSPLHF TGTGCCAGCAGACAGCCCGGGACAGATAATTCACCCCTCCACTTT
TRBJ1-3 - few 15 TRBV5-6 CASSPQGNSGNTIYF TGTGCCAGCAGCCCGCAGGGGAACTCTGGAAACACCATATATTTT
TRBJ2-7 TRBD1 - 15 TRBV30 CAWSVYRGTAYEQYF TGTGCCTGGAGTGTGTATCGTGGGACAGCCTACGAGCAGTACTTC
TRBJ2-1 TRBD2 - 18 TRBV5-5 CASSLLSGRPSSYNEQFF TGTGCCAGCAGCTTGCTTAGCGGGAGGCCGAGCTCCTACAATGAGCAGTTCTTC
TRBJ1-6 - few 15 TRBV6-5 CASSYSKGIGSPLHF TGTGCCAGCAGTTACTCAAAGGGGATCGGGTCACCCCTCCACTTT
TRBJ2-7 - - 14 TRBV2 CASSGGQPDYEQYF TGTGCCAGCAGTGGCGGACAGCCCGACTACGAGCAGTACTTC
TRBJ2-7 - few 15 TRBV4-3 CASSQDMTARYEQYF TGCGCCAGCAGCCAAGATATGACAGCCAGGTACGAGCAGTACTTC
TRBJ1-2 TRBD1 few 15 TRBV28 CASSFRQGAGGGYTF TGTGCCAGCAGTTTTCGACAGGGGGCAGGGGGGGGCTACACCTTC
TRBJ1-4 - - 13 TRBV7-9 CASSLGYGEKLFF TGTGCCAGCAGCTTAGGTTACGGTGAAAAACTGTTTTTT
TRBJ1-1 - - 16 TRBV4-3 CASSQDSGKRNTEAFF TGCGCCAGCAGCCAAGATTCAGGTAAAAGGAACACTGAAGCTTTCTTT